Below, 19 T cell receptor beta chains from the same sample are listed, as sequenced in a study of blood T cell repertoires in COVID-19. Measured with immunoSEQ multiplex PCR; TCRdb has only the in-frame clones, and not every one. The sample lists fewer than 150,000 clones, about 90% occurring once. The sample taken for sequencing was peripheral blood. The receptors originated from a woman aged 60 to 75 with acute or convalescent COVID-19.

In its sample, this clone was seen once. J is TRBJ1-5 and V is TRBV4-1, with TRBD1 matching over 9 bases. V shed 0 bases and J 5 bases; nucleotides not matched to a gene: 8. The CDR3 loop spans 17 amino acids. The germline gives CDR1 MGHRA, CDR2 YSYEKL. The CDR3 region is CASSQEADRGNYQPQHF. CDR3 nucleotide sequence: TGCGCCAGCAGCCAAGAGGCGGACAGGGGAAACTATCAGCCCCAGCATTTT.

This sequence joins TRBV25-1 and TRBJ2-1, with D possibly matching TRBD2 (6 bases). This CDR3 spans 18 amino acids. From germline, CDR1 is MGHDK and CDR2 SYGVNS. The V end was cut by 3 bases, the J end by 6 bases, with 24 bases between. This CDR3 is CASSDAAGGLGVVNEQFF. The DNA of the CDR3 is TGTGCCAGCAGTGATGCTGCCGGGGGATTGGGGGTAGTCAATGAGCAGTTCTTC.

The V and J genes are TRBV19 and TRBJ1-6; D call uncertain. V was trimmed by 3 bases and J by 11 bases, leaving 11 bases between them. The CDR3 extends over 13 amino acids. Germline V gene sequence: CDR1 LNHDA, CDR2 SQIVND (reference sequence). CDR3 region: CASSITWRAPLHF. CDR3 DNA: TGTGCCAGTAGTATTACGTGGAGGGCACCCCTCCACTTT.

J is TRBJ2-2 and V is TRBV7-9, with unresolved D. CDR3 size: 13 residues. CDR1 is SEHNR, CDR2 FQNEAQ, per germline (reference sequence). Trimming cost V 1 base and J 3 bases, with 3 bases left between them. CDR3 sequence (DNA): TGTGCCAGCAGCTTAGGGCACACCGGGGAGCTGTTTTTT. This encodes CASSLGHTGELFF.

CDR3 nucleotides: TGTGCCAGCAGTCCCAGACAGAGGTCACCCCTCCACTTT. Protein: CASSPRQRSPLHF. This rearrangement joins TRBV27 to TRBJ1-6; D is possibly TRBD1 (5 bases). Germline values: CDR1 MNHEY, CDR2 SMNVEV (reference sequence). Trimming took off 5 bases at V and 10 bases at J, with 12 bases between the two ends. This CDR3 region has 13 residues.

This sequence joins TRBV5-1 and TRBJ1-4; D gene unclear. Trimming cost V 6 bases and J 6 bases, with 18 bases left between them. The CDR3 is 15 amino acids. CDR1 SGHRS and CDR2 YFSETQ come from the germline V gene. The CDR3 sequence is CASNDGGRVDEKLFF. The CDR3 region has the DNA TGCGCCAGCAACGATGGAGGGAGGGTCGATGAAAAACTGTTTTTT.

The chain combines TRBV5-1 with TRBJ2-1; TRBD1 agrees at 9 bases. There are 13 residues in the CDR3. Germline lookup yields CDR1 SGHRS and CDR2 YFSETQ. J gave up 6 bases and V 4 bases, and 2 bases lay outside the gene matches. The CDR3 nucleotides read TGCGCCAGCAGCCGGGGACAGGGCAATGAGCAGTTCTTC. It translates to CASSRGQGNEQFF.

The V gene is TRBV2, the J gene TRBJ2-1, with 10 positions matching TRBD2. CDR3 length: 14 residues. The trim removed 1 base at V and 10 bases at J, leaving 4 bases unmatched. The germline CDR1 and CDR2 sequences are SNHLY and FYNNEI. CDR3 sequence (DNA): TGTGCCAGCAGTGAAGGGCTAGCGGGAGAGGAGCAGTTCTTC. Its protein product is CASSEGLAGEEQFF.

The V gene is TRBV7-9, the J gene TRBJ1-3; possibly TRBD1 for D (5 bases). Trimming left V 5 bases short and J 0 bases short, with 17 bases between. The CDR3 sequence is 17 residues long. The germline gives CDR1 SEHNR, CDR2 FQNEAQ (reference sequence). CDR3: CASSERRQFFSGNTIYF. The CDR3 coding sequence is TGTGCCAGCAGCGAAAGGAGACAGTTTTTCTCTGGAAACACCATATATTTT. Combining the CDR3 with reference TRBV7-9 and TRBJ1-3 gives the whole variable domain DTGVSQNPRHKITKRGQNVTFRCDPISEHNRLYWYRQTLGQGPEFLTYFQNEAQLEKSRLLSDRFSAERPKGSFSTLEIQRTEQGDSAMYLCASSERRQFFSGNTIYFGEGSWLTVV.

The V call is TRBV28, the J call TRBJ2-5; D gene unclear. This CDR3 comprises 14 residues. Trimming took 4 bases from V and 7 from J, leaving 16 bases between them. Germline-derived CDR1 and CDR2 are MDHEN and SYDVKM. The CDR3 bases are TGTGCCAGCAGTTCCCCCACGCCCCCGGGGACCCAGTACTTC. Its translation: CASSSPTPPGTQYF.

This clone was counted a single time. The chain is built from TRBV7-2 and TRBJ1-2; 9 bases line up with TRBD1. The CDR3 totals 16 residues. The trim removed 5 bases at V and 0 bases at J, leaving 7 bases unmatched. Germline V CDR1 and CDR2: SGHTA, FQGNSA. The CDR3 loop is CASSPTGGPPNYGYTF. CDR3 DNA: TGTGCCAGCAGCCCGACAGGGGGTCCCCCTAACTATGGCTACACCTTC.

The chain links TRBV4-1 to TRBJ1-2; a possible D gene is TRBD1 (5 bases). Trimming removed 5 bases at V and 4 bases at J, with 17 bases between. The CDR3 runs to 15 residues. Looked up from germline, CDR1 is MGHRA and CDR2 is YSYEKL. Here the CDR3 reads CASSYSIRDSYGYTF. The CDR3 DNA is TGCGCCAGCAGCTATTCAATCCGGGACTCCTATGGCTACACCTTC.

The chain links TRBV6-5 to TRBJ2-7; 11 nucleotides align to TRBD1. Per germline, CDR1 MNHEY and CDR2 SVGAGI. CDR3 length equals 14 residues. Germline trimming cut 7 bases from V and 3 bases from J; bases unmatched to any gene: 5. CDR3 coding DNA: TGTGCCAGCATTCCGGGACAGGGGGACTACGAGCAGTACTTC. Encoded protein: CASIPGQGDYEQYF.

V usage is TRBV6-5 and J usage is TRBJ1-4; TRBD1 matches 7 bases. The CDR3 contains 15 residues. V lost 5 bases to trimming and J lost 5 bases; unmatched junction nucleotides: 8. Germline values: CDR1 MNHEY, CDR2 SVGAGI. The CDR3 is CASSPSGTVNEKLFF. The DNA for the CDR3 is TGTGCCAGCAGTCCGTCCGGGACAGTAAATGAAAAACTGTTTTTT.

The genes are TRBV19 and TRBJ1-3; maybe TRBD1 (5 bases). The V gene's germline CDR1 is LNHDA and CDR2 SQIVND (reference sequence). V lost 5 bases and J 2 bases, leaving 13 bases between the germline ends. This CDR3 has 15 amino acids. In DNA, the CDR3 is TGTGCCAGTAGTGACGCCTCCAGGGCTGGAAACACCATATATTTT. It encodes CASSDASRAGNTIYF. Based on the CDR3 plus reference TRBV19 and TRBJ1-3, the full variable domain is DGGITQSPKYLFRKEGQNVTLSCEQNLNHDAMYWYRQDPGQGLRLIYYSQIVNDFQKGDIAEGYSVSREKKESFPLTVTSAQKNPTAFYLCASSDASRAGNTIYFGEGSWLTVV.

The V call is TRBV9, the J call TRBJ1-1, with D unresolved. Trimming pared 0 bases from V and 1 base from J, leaving 7 bases between. The CDR3 loop spans 14 amino acids. CDR1 SGDLS and CDR2 YYNGEE come from the germline V gene. The CDR3 reads CASSVDAGNTEAFF. In nucleotides, the CDR3 is TGTGCCAGCAGCGTAGACGCGGGGAACACTGAAGCTTTCTTT.

The rearrangement links TRBV19 to TRBJ1-2; 7 bases match TRBD1. V lost 5 bases, J lost 7 bases, and 13 bases stayed unmatched. The CDR3 runs to 15 residues. Germline values: CDR1 LNHDA, CDR2 SQIVND (reference sequence). This chain's CDR3 is CASSLARGQRSGYTF. In DNA form, the CDR3 reads TGTGCCAGTAGTCTCGCTCGGGGACAGAGAAGTGGCTACACCTTC.

V is TRBV25-1 and J is TRBJ1-1; D might be TRBD1 (6 bases). V was pared by 6 bases and J by 6 bases, with 17 bases between. Germline V gene sequence: CDR1 MGHDK, CDR2 SYGVNS. The CDR3 spans 14 residues. The CDR3 region has the DNA TGTGCCAGCAGCTTGACAGGCGTAAAGGCTGAAGCTTTCTTT. Residues: CASSLTGVKAEAFF.

The V and J genes are TRBV6-1 and TRBJ1-6, with D possibly matching TRBD1 (6 bases). The CDR3 loop spans 14 amino acids. Germline CDR1 and CDR2: MNHNS and SASEGT. Trimming took 3 bases from V and 7 from J, leaving 10 bases between them. The CDR3 region has the DNA TGTGCCAGCAGTGAGAAGGGGGGGAATTCACCCCTCCACTTT. Translated, it gives CASSEKGGNSPLHF.